This TCR beta chain was observed in a study of blood T cell repertoires in COVID-19. Study summary: The United States, Italy and Spain were the sources of the acute and convalescent COVID-19 samples. T cells, B-cell-depleted T cells, or PBMCs provided the cDNA or gDNA that served as material.

Seattle participants joined during active infection and were tracked over time. Trimming removed 5 bases from V and 3 bases from J, with 15 bases in between. The CDR3 covers 15 residues. The germline V gene has CDR1 SGHRS and CDR2 YFSETQ. Sequenced by immunoSEQ multiplex PCR; TCRdb stores in-frame clones only, minus some. The sample comprises 250,000 to 350,000 clones, 90% to 95% of which are singletons, and approximately 2.1% rests with the top ten. The sequencing input was peripheral blood. The origin of this receptor is a woman in her thirties with COVID-19, enrolled during active disease. The chain is built from TRBV5-1 and TRBJ2-1; D might be TRBD2 (6 bases). CDR3 loop: CASSRDGGDYNEQFF. For the CDR3, the DNA is TGCGCCAGCAGTAGGGACGGCGGGGACTACAATGAGCAGTTCTTC.